Reported below is one T cell receptor (beta chain). As yet, its antigen is unknown. The data were obtained in a study of tumor-infiltrating lymphocytes in primary liver carcinoma. General study points: Tumor top-250-clone fraction significantly exceeded that of blood (p = 0.039). Lesser overlap characterized tumor-adjacent and tumor-blood pairs relative to tumor region pairs. CD8+ and CD4+ repertoires went uncompared, the samples being bulk unsorted.

The input was approximately 500 ng total RNA; TCR beta cDNA was made from it with a constant-region primer. TCR beta libraries came from three nested multiplex PCR rounds using slightly modified ARM-PCR. A single record per CDR3 protein comes from TCRdb applying MiXCR to the multiplex PCR reads. The data contain about 320,000 distinct CDR3 sequences, more than 55% of them singletons. Unsorted whole blood yielded blood RNA, and germline DNA was extracted as well. Sequenced: peripheral blood. This TCR derives from a woman in her thirties with primary liver carcinoma and hepatitis B virus infection.

The DNA of the CDR3 is TGCGCCAGCAGCCCGGGACAGGGCAGTTCACCCCTCCACTTT. This gives the protein CASSPGQGSSPLHF. V is TRBV5-1 and J is TRBJ1-6, with 9 bases that match TRBD1. CDR3 size: 14 residues. Germline values: CDR1 SGHRS, CDR2 YFSETQ. V dropped 4 bases and J dropped 9; count of bases not matched to a gene: 5.